The 27 T cell receptor beta chains below were found in one sample sequenced in a study of OX40 agonist ivuxolimab in advanced cancers. Libraries were constructed by the immunoSEQ multiplex PCR assay. TCRdb limited this immuneACCESS table to in-frame rearrangements with V and J called. A share of clones is missing; checked studies link under half to unresolved V genes, and the rest is unexplained. The sample table records about 19,000 clones; less than 95% of these occur just once. The ten most abundant clones make up approximately 49% of the sample. This sample comprised CD4+ or CD8+ T cells sorted from blood, obtained in a trial of the OX40 agonist ivuxolimab. The receptors stem from an adult with an advanced solid tumor such as melanoma, head and neck, liver or kidney cancer.

A word on this clone: The sample has other DNA sequences that encode this CDR3 too. The genes are TRBV27 and TRBJ2-7; TRBD2 matches at 7 bases. CDR1 is MNHEY, CDR2 SMNVEV, per germline (reference sequence). V was pared by 2 bases and J by 2 bases, with 6 bases of the junction left unmatched. This CDR3 is 15 amino acids long. The CDR3: CASSLRAGVPYEQYF. CDR3 bases: TGTGCCAGCAGTTTAAGGGCGGGGGTTCCCTACGAGCAGTACTTC.

V and J are TRBV7-8 and TRBJ1-5; D might be TRBD1 (5 bases). V lost 4 bases, J lost 4 bases, and 11 bases lay in between. Per germline, CDR1 SGHVS and CDR2 FQNEAQ. This CDR3 comprises 14 residues. The CDR3 DNA is TGTGCCAGCAGCTCGACAGCCACTAATCAGCCCCAGCATTTT. Amino acid sequence: CASSSTATNQPQHF.

This chain connects TRBV15 to TRBJ2-3, with TRBD1 matching 7 bases. The J segment lost 1 base and the V segment lost 5 bases, leaving 12 bases of the junction unmatched. Germline V lookup: CDR1 LNHNV, CDR2 YYDKDF (reference sequence). The CDR3 totals 17 residues. This CDR3 is CATSGDREGWGTDTQYF. The CDR3 DNA follows: TGTGCCACCAGCGGCGACAGGGAAGGTTGGGGCACAGATACGCAGTATTTT.

V and J are TRBV4-3 and TRBJ1-6, with a tentative D call TRBD1 (6 bases). The ends were cut back, 3 bases at V and 7 bases at J, with 28 bases in the middle. In germline, CDR1 is LGHNA, CDR2 YSLEER. This CDR3 has 20 residues. CDR3 loop: CASSQGRGMTGLGGNSPLHF. For the CDR3, the DNA is TGCGCCAGCAGCCAGGGAAGGGGTATGACAGGACTCGGGGGGAATTCACCCCTCCACTTT.

The gene calls are TRBV30 and TRBJ2-7; D possibly corresponds to TRBD2 (6 bases). The CDR3 extends over 14 amino acids. Germline V gene lookup returns CDR1 GTSNPN and CDR2 SVGIG (reference sequence). Trimming removed 1 base from V and 0 bases from J, with 10 bases in between. The CDR3 DNA reads TGTGCCTGGAGTGGGGGGGTGACCTCCTACGAGCAGTACTTC. Encoded protein: CAWSGGVTSYEQYF.

The gene calls are TRBV27 and TRBJ1-1, with TRBD1 matching 9 bases. The CDR3 has 13 residues. V gave up 5 bases and J gave up 8 bases; unmatched junction bases: 6. Germline V gene sequence: CDR1 MNHEY, CDR2 SMNVEV (reference sequence). The CDR3 loop is CASSVWTGEEAFF. DNA of the CDR3: TGTGCCAGCAGTGTATGGACAGGGGAAGAAGCTTTCTTT.

The rearrangement links TRBV5-1 to TRBJ2-7; maybe TRBD2 (6 bases). The CDR3 runs 15 residues. V lost 0 bases to trimming and J lost 3 bases, with 13 bases between them. Germline loops: CDR1 SGHRS, CDR2 YFSETQ. CDR3 region: CASSLDLATNYEQYF. CDR3 in DNA: TGCGCCAGCAGCTTGGATCTAGCGACTAACTACGAGCAGTACTTC. Full variable domain (rest looked up from reference TRBV5-1 and TRBJ2-7): KAGVTQTPRYLIKTRGQQVTLSCSPISGHRSVSWYQQTPGQGLQFLFEYFSETQRNKGNFPGRFSGRQFSNSRSEMNVSTLELGDSALYLCASSLDLATNYEQYFGPGTRLTVT.

In its sample, this clone was seen once. The genes are TRBV9 and TRBJ2-5; tentative D call: TRBD1 (5 bases). The CDR3 sequence is 14 residues long. V was clipped by 2 bases and J by 1 base, with 9 bases between them. Germline lookup yields CDR1 SGDLS and CDR2 YYNGEE. This CDR3 reads CASSVYGAQETQYF. The CDR3 region has the DNA TGTGCCAGCAGCGTTTATGGGGCCCAAGAGACCCAGTACTTC.

CDR3 sequence (DNA): TGTGCCAGCACGGAAGTGGTATTTTGGTTGGCTAACTATGGCTACACCTTC. It translates to CASTEVVFWLANYGYTF. This rearrangement joins TRBV6-4 to TRBJ1-2; no clear D. Germline V gene lookup returns CDR1 MRHNA and CDR2 SNTAGT. V shed 7 bases and J shed 0 bases, with 21 bases lying between them. The CDR3 is 17 amino acids.

CDR3 protein: CASSPTFPGQGAYNEQFF. CDR3 DNA: TGTGCCAGCAGCCCAACGTTTCCGGGACAGGGGGCCTACAATGAGCAGTTCTTC. The chain recombines TRBV5-6 with TRBJ2-1; 11 bases are shared with TRBD1. This CDR3 contains 18 residues. The ends lost 4 bases at V and 2 bases at J; junction bases unmatched: 11. CDR1 and CDR2 from the germline V gene are SGHDT and YYEEEE.

The chain carries TRBV19 and TRBJ2-5, with TRBD2 matching 13 bases. There are 16 residues in the CDR3. CDR1 and CDR2 from the germline V gene are LNHDA and SQIVND (reference sequence). Unmatched junction bases numbered 8, after V lost 5 bases and J lost 5 bases. CDR3 sequence (DNA): TGTGCCAGTAGTCCCCGGACTAGCGGGAGCTCGGAGACCCAGTACTTC. Protein product: CASSPRTSGSSETQYF.

The chain links TRBV9 to TRBJ1-2, with TRBD1 matching over 9 bases. The CDR3 consists of 13 residues. Unmatched junction bases numbered 4, after V lost 3 bases and J lost 7 bases. CDR1 is SGDLS, CDR2 YYNGEE, per germline. The CDR3 loop reads CASSEGTGSGYTF. The CDR3, as DNA: TGTGCCAGCAGCGAAGGGACAGGGTCTGGCTACACCTTC.

V usage is TRBV19 and J usage is TRBJ2-1; D unresolved. The V end lost 6 bases, the J end lost 5 bases, and 11 bases lay between the germline ends. The CDR3 extends over 13 amino acids. CDR1 and CDR2 from the germline V gene are LNHDA and SQIVND (reference sequence). CDR3 DNA: TGTGCCAGTAGCCAGACAAATCACAATGAGCAGTTCTTC. It is translated as CASSQTNHNEQFF. Complete variable domain (other parts from reference TRBV19 and TRBJ2-1): DGGITQSPKYLFRKEGQNVTLSCEQNLNHDAMYWYRQDPGQGLRLIYYSQIVNDFQKGDIAEGYSVSREKKESFPLTVTSAQKNPTAFYLCASSQTNHNEQFFGPGTRLTVL.

The CDR3 DNA reads TGTGCCAGCAGTTTCCAGGGGGGCAACGAGCAGTACTTC. It yields the protein CASSFQGGNEQYF. The chain couples TRBV27 to TRBJ2-7; possibly TRBD1 for D (7 bases). V was cut by 3 bases and J by 5 bases, with 11 bases left in between. Germline-derived CDR1 and CDR2 are MNHEY and SMNVEV (reference sequence). The CDR3 is made up of 13 amino acids.

The chain recombines TRBV27 with TRBJ2-3; D remains unclear. The germline V gene has CDR1 MNHEY and CDR2 SMNVEV (reference sequence). The CDR3 is 14 amino acids. V dropped 8 bases and J dropped 2 bases, with 14 bases sitting between them. As DNA, the CDR3 is TGTGCCAGCTCTGAGTGGCGCCTCACAGATACGCAGTATTTT. It specifies CASSEWRLTDTQYF.

This rearrangement joins TRBV11-3 to TRBJ1-2; D ambiguous. The CDR3 is 13 residues long. Germline CDR1 is SGHNT and CDR2 is YENEEA. V was cut by 5 bases and J by 3 bases, with 10 bases left in between. CDR3 bases: TGTGCCAGCAGCCCGCGTGGCCACTATGGCTACACCTTC. Its protein is CASSPRGHYGYTF.

The J gene is TRBJ2-7, the V gene TRBV6-1; a possible D gene is TRBD2 (6 bases). Trimming shortened V by 6 bases and J by 0 bases, and 12 bases separated the two germline ends. The length of the CDR3 is 14 residues. CDR1 and CDR2 (germline): MNHNS, SASEGT. In DNA, the CDR3 is TGTGCCAGCAGACGGGAGCCGGTCTCCTACGAGCAGTACTTC. The encoded protein is CASRREPVSYEQYF.

The chain uses TRBV4-3 and TRBJ2-3; no reliable D call. The ends were cut back, 0 bases at V and 0 bases at J, with 7 bases in the middle. The V gene's germline CDR1 is LGHNA and CDR2 YSLEER. The CDR3 is 15 residues long. The CDR3 nucleotides read TGCGCCAGCAGCCAAGAGAAGTATAGCACAGATACGCAGTATTTT. It translates to CASSQEKYSTDTQYF.

This chain joins TRBV2 and TRBJ2-1; TRBD2 matches at 7 bases. J gave up 5 bases and V 9 bases, and 13 bases lay outside the gene matches. Germline values: CDR1 SNHLY, CDR2 FYNNEI. CDR3 length: 15 amino acids. CDR3 residues: CASREESSGNNEQFF. CDR3 DNA: TGTGCCAGTAGGGAGGAGTCTAGCGGTAACAATGAGCAGTTCTTC.

The J gene is TRBJ2-7, the V gene TRBV4-3, with D perhaps TRBD1 (5 bases). Germline CDR1 is LGHNA and CDR2 is YSLEER. The V end lost 4 bases, the J end lost 1 base, and 14 bases lay between the germline ends. This CDR3 is built from 15 residues. The CDR3 loop is CASSPNGAGSYEQYF. In DNA, the CDR3 is TGCGCCAGCAGCCCCAACGGAGCAGGGTCCTACGAGCAGTACTTC.

V and J are TRBV20-1 and TRBJ2-3; no clear D. Between the trimmed V and J ends, which lost 6 bases and 5 bases, there was a span of 6 bases. This CDR3 comprises 10 residues. The V gene's germline CDR1 is DFQATT and CDR2 SNEGSKA (reference sequence). The CDR3 spells CSARRDTQYF. The CDR3 region has the DNA TGCAGTGCCCGAAGAGATACGCAGTATTTT.

The rearrangement uses TRBV28 and TRBJ2-3, with 9 bases lining up with TRBD2. Germline CDR1 and CDR2: MDHEN and SYDVKM. The CDR3 runs to 14 residues. V gave up 8 bases and J gave up 2 bases; unmatched junction bases: 5. The CDR3 region is CASGLAYSTDTQYF. CDR3 bases: TGTGCCAGCGGACTAGCGTATTCCACAGATACGCAGTATTTT. The full variable domain, its missing parts supplied by reference TRBV28 and TRBJ2-3, is DVKVTQSSRYLVKRTGEKVFLECVQDMDHENMFWYRQDPGLGLRLIYFSYDVKMKEKGDIPEGYSVSREKKERFSLILESASTNQTSMYLCASGLAYSTDTQYFGPGTRLTVL.

J is TRBJ2-2 and V is TRBV9; 9 nucleotides align to TRBD2. With 6 bases clipped from V and 1 base from J, the junction kept 4 bases outside the gene matches. Per germline, CDR1 SGDLS and CDR2 YYNGEE. This CDR3 has 15 residues. The CDR3 DNA reads as TGTGCCAGCAACAGACTAGCGGTGAACACCGGGGAGCTGTTTTTT. It yields the protein CASNRLAVNTGELFF.

CDR3 bases: TGTGCCAGCAGGGGACAGGGGATGGAGGAGACCCAGTACTTC. This translates into CASRGQGMEETQYF. This chain connects TRBV28 to TRBJ2-5; 10 bases fit TRBD1. This CDR3 is 14 amino acids long. Germline CDR1 is MDHEN and CDR2 is SYDVKM. The J segment lost 5 bases and the V segment lost 6 bases, leaving 6 bases of the junction unmatched.

The chain has TRBV19 and TRBJ2-7; 9 bases align to TRBD2. V gave up 5 bases and J gave up 0 bases; unmatched junction bases: 2. Per the germline V gene, CDR1 is LNHDA and CDR2 is SQIVND (reference sequence). This CDR3 spans 14 amino acids. The CDR3 sequence: CASSVAGDSYEQYF. The CDR3 coding sequence is TGTGCCAGTAGTGTAGCGGGGGACTCCTACGAGCAGTACTTC.

The V and J genes are TRBV7-2 and TRBJ2-7; a weak D match, TRBD1 (5 bases). Trimming removed 2 bases from V and 0 bases from J, with 11 bases in between. The germline V gene has CDR1 SGHTA and CDR2 FQGNSA. The CDR3 is 15 residues long. The CDR3: CASSLIGQSSYEQYF. CDR3 DNA sequence: TGTGCCAGCAGCTTAATTGGACAAAGCTCCTACGAGCAGTACTTC.

The chain has TRBV27 and TRBJ2-3; D might be TRBD1 or TRBD2, each matching 6 bases. V lost 10 bases and J lost 0, with 17 bases in between. This CDR3 spans 15 amino acids. Germline values: CDR1 MNHEY, CDR2 SMNVEV (reference sequence). The CDR3 nucleotides read TGTGCCACGGCCCGGGGGCAGGTTAGCACAGATACGCAGTATTTT. It codes for CATARGQVSTDTQYF.